The 5 T cell receptor beta chains below all came from one sample that was sequenced in a study of identical twins. TCRdb passed the 5' RACE reads through MiXCR, listing each CDR3 protein once. The data hold about 450,000 distinct CDR3 sequences, with around 18% observed a single time. Sequenced: naive T cells sorted from blood. These receptors came from a man in his fifties or sixties in good health.

This clonotype was seen ten or more times. The chain carries TRBV14 and TRBJ1-1; no reliable D call. Germline V lookup: CDR1 SGHDN, CDR2 FVKESK. V lost 3 bases and J 7 bases, leaving 12 bases between the germline ends. This CDR3 spans 13 amino acids. As DNA, the CDR3 is TGTGCCAGCAGCCAGCCCGGACGGAATGAAGCTTTCTTT. Translation gives CASSQPGRNEAFF.

This clonotype has at least ten counts. V is TRBV12-3 or TRBV12-4 and J is TRBJ2-1, with D unclear. The V gene lost 2 bases and the J gene lost 6 bases, with 5 bases spanning the gap. There are 12 residues in the CDR3. DNA of the CDR3: TGTGCCAGCAGTTTATTTCCCAATGAGCAGTTCTTC. Translation gives CASSLFPNEQFF.

The chain links TRBV7-3 to TRBJ2-1; D remains unclear. The CDR3 spans 13 residues. The germline V gene has CDR1 SGHTA and CDR2 FQGTGA. The V gene lost 0 bases and the J gene lost 8 bases, with 8 bases spanning the gap. CDR3 DNA sequence: TGTGCCAGCAGCTTAACAGTCTTGGATGAGCAGTTCTTC. Its protein is CASSLTVLDEQFF.

CDR3 loop: CASSQSTGQKQFF. The CDR3 DNA reads as TGCGCCAGCAGCCAGTCGACAGGCCAAAAGCAGTTCTTC. The genes are TRBV4-3 and TRBJ2-1, with D possibly matching TRBD1 (6 bases). The CDR3 contains 13 residues. Trimming took 3 bases from V and 11 from J, leaving 14 bases between them. Germline CDR1 reads LGHNA; CDR2 reads YSLEER.

J is TRBJ1-4 and V is TRBV10-3, with a weak D call TRBD1 (6 bases). The germline V gene has CDR1 ENHRY and CDR2 SYGVKD. Trimming stripped 2 bases from V and 0 bases from J, with 13 bases between. The CDR3 loop spans 17 amino acids. The CDR3 DNA follows: TGTGCCATCAGTGAGCCTGGACAGTCCTCAACTAATGAAAAACTGTTTTTT. It codes for CAISEPGQSSTNEKLFF.